This TCR beta chain was identified during a study of blood T cell repertoires in COVID-19 (dated by TCRdb to 2018 to 2020). With respect to the entire study: Samples from collaborators originated in the United States, Italy and Spain and spanned both the acute and convalescent phases of COVID-19. The material from the prospective study consisted of cDNA or gDNA derived from T cells, B-cell-depleted T cells, or PBMCs. Deeply sampled blood TCRbeta repertoires from subjects exposed to, actively infected with, or recovered from COVID-19 were included in the dataset. The repertoires were released in a freely available public database meant as a resource for research on the immune response to SARS-CoV-2. The samples were drawn from two sources: the first 160 participants of the ongoing ImmuneRACE study, and 1,200 or so subjects contributed by 6 global collaborators. A de-identified subject ID, COVID-19 status, age in years and sex were almost always included in the sample metadata. Where HLA class I and class II types were available, the types were taken from metadata supplied by the sample provider, not from assay-based typing. General study outcomes and caveats: How much clinical and demographic metadata was included differed by source and by participant, and the metadata was provided uncurated.

Details on this clone: Its antigen is unknown. No base quality values were provided; no much bigger clone lies one nucleotide off.

The germline ends are 9 bases apart after V is trimmed by 6 bases and J by 1 base. The germline V gene gives CDR1 as MGHDK and CDR2 as SYGVNS. The CDR3 runs 13 residues from the cysteine to the phenylalanine. The sequence is cut down to CDR3 DNA, 39 bases in frame from base 1. The immunoSEQ Assay, a bias-controlled multiplex PCR, was used to amplify TCRbeta CDR3 regions from genomic DNA. In the source study's methods: The number of nucleated cells in each sample was estimated from the amplification of reference gene primers within the assay. To quantify the absolute abundance of each unique TCRbeta CDR3 rearrangement, sequence reads were collapsed and filtered. For each sample, productive Simpson clonality was calculated by taking the square root of Simpson's diversity index across productive rearrangements. TCRdb's version of the immuneACCESS table is confined to in-frame rearrangements and falls short of the full clone set. An unresolved V gene accounts for under half of the shortfall where checked; the remainder is of unknown origin. That table gives V, J and clone size, and the DNA gave D and trimming. The sample includes some 200,000 clones, with over 75% observed a single time. The top ten hold almost 4.5% of the sample.

Collaborating institutions collected whole blood in K2EDTA tubes following their own protocols. For TCRbeta analysis, collaborators shipped samples in one of three forms: frozen whole blood, isolated PBMCs, or DNA extracted from either of those sample types. The TCR comes from a man aged 50 to 59 with acute or convalescent COVID-19. Here the chain combines TRBV25-1 and TRBJ1-1; a tentative D match to TRBD1 spans 5 bases. The source material was peripheral blood. This receptor carries the CDR3 CASRETANTEAFF. The nucleotide sequence reads as follows: TGTGCCAGCAGGGAGACAGCGAACACTGAAGCTTTCTTT. The variable domain in full, with residues beyond the CDR3 obtained from the reference TRBV25-1 and TRBJ1-1 genes, is EADIYQTPRYLVIGTGKKITLECSQTMGHDKMYWYQQDPGMELHLIHYSYGVNSTEKGDLSSESTVSRIRTEHFPLTLESARPSHTSQYLCASRETANTEAFFGQGTRLTVV.